The sequence of this TCR beta chain was determined in a study of T cell repertoires in cytomegalovirus infection. This clonotype has a count of ten or more. TCRdb reanalysed the reads using MiXCR and keeps one entry per CDR3 protein. The sample consists of more than 85,000 distinct CDR3 sequences, approximately 15% of them appearing once. Germline loops: CDR1 SGHTA, CDR2 FQGNSA. V was cut by 1 base and J by 1 base, with 11 bases left in between. The CDR3 runs 15 residues. Sequencing was done on a sample of PBMCs. The V call is TRBV7-2, the J call TRBJ2-7; D is undetermined. The origin of this receptor is a human donor in good health (CMV status not recorded). Some clones in this sample may be carry-over from other donors' samples. The CDR3: CASSLGAAQSYEQYF. CDR3 bases: TGTGCCAGCAGCTTAGGTGCGGCCCAATCCTACGAGCAGTACTTC.